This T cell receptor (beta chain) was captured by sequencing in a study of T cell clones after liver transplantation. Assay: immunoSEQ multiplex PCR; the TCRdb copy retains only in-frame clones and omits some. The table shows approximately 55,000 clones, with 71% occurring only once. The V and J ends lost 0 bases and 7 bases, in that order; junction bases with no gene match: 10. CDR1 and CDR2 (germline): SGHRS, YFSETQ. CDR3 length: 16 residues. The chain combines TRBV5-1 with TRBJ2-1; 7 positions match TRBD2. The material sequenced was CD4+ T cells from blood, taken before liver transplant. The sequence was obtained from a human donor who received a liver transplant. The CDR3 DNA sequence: TGCGCCAGCAGCTTGGGGGGTCGGGGGGTAGGAAATGAGCAGTTCTTC. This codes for CASSLGGRGVGNEQFF.